This T cell receptor beta chain was profiled in a study of shared clonotypes between healthy human individuals. General study findings and limits: Clonotypes not shared had lower generation probabilities than those common to all four donors. Compared with memory subsets, naive subsets generally had larger estimated richness. Clonotypes that were shared across a handful of donors made up around 4.6% of naive CD4 clonotypes.

Remarks on this clone: Its antigen remains unidentified.

The assay used deep level. This table comes from immunoSEQ multiplex PCR, and its TCRdb copy is limited to in-frame clones, with some not included. This repertoire shows over 850,000 clones, around three quarters found once; its top ten account for 0.55% to 0.7%. CDR3 length: 15 residues. Germline CDR1 and CDR2: SGHTA and FQGTGA. The V end was cut by 5 bases, the J end by 9 bases, with 20 bases between. The V call is TRBV7-3, the J call TRBJ2-1, with D tentatively TRBD2 (5 bases). Sequences were obtained from memory CD4+ T cells from PBMCs. Subset denoted: CD45RA-negative fraction. This clonotype originated in a man younger than 35 in good health. Some clones in this sample may be carry-over from other donors' samples. CDR3 sequence reads: CASSKRELPGGEQFF. CDR3 DNA sequence: TGTGCCAGCAGCAAACGGGAACTCCCCGGAGGTGAGCAGTTCTTC.